This paragraph covers one TCR beta chain sequence. Its antigen is still unknown. Measured with immunoSEQ multiplex PCR; TCRdb has only the in-frame clones, and not every one. The repertoire holds about 800,000 clones, with about 96% as singletons. These data belong to a study of shared clonotypes between healthy human individuals. CD45RO-negative cells were positively selected for CCR7, leaving out terminally differentiated effector memory CD45RA+ cells. Study observations and caveats: Investigators collected only blood, and repertoires in tissues likely differ.

Germline V lookup: CDR1 SEHNR, CDR2 FQNEAQ (reference sequence). The CDR3 runs 11 residues. Trimming pared 7 bases from V and 2 bases from J, leaving 5 bases between. Sequenced input: naive CD8+ T cells sorted from blood. The chain joins TRBV7-9 to TRBJ1-1; no firm D call. The TCR originated in a man between 25 and 39 years old in good health. In DNA form, the CDR3 reads TGTGCCAGCACGACTAACACTGAAGCTTTCTTT. Its translation: CASTTNTEAFF.